The 24 T cell receptor beta chains reported below all come from one sample, sequenced in a study of T-cell memory formation after mild COVID-19 (dated by TCRdb to the early 2020s). The receptor library was made with 5' RACE. Instrument on record: Illumina NovaSeq 6000. The raw public reads went through TCRdb reprocessing: fastp at Q25, MiXCR clone calling, in-frame beta chains kept. Every entry covers one CDR3 protein and lists the most common genes and DNA from its rows. The sample contains roughly 250,000 distinct CDR3 sequences, about 17% of them found a single time. The ten top clones hold approximately 3.5% of the sample. The source material was PBMCs or a T cell subset sorted from them (not recorded which). The receptors here all came from a man younger than 35 who had mild COVID-19 (a few samples of this study predate the infection). The sample titles of this study are shuffled in the database, so cell type and time point are left out; the donor was told from shared clones.

The rearrangement uses TRBV20-1 and TRBJ1-1; 9 positions match TRBD1. CDR3 length: 16 amino acids. CDR1 and CDR2 (germline): DFQATT, SNEGSKA (reference sequence). Germline trimming cut 2 bases from V and 6 bases from J; bases unmatched to any gene: 13. The CDR3 sequence is CSARKGTGPILSEAFF. In nucleotides, the CDR3 is TGCAGTGCTAGAAAGGGGACAGGGCCTATCCTCTCTGAAGCTTTCTTT.

In this sample, this clonotype turned up many times. The chain uses TRBV20-1 and TRBJ1-1; 8 bases are a match to TRBD1. Per germline, CDR1 DFQATT and CDR2 SNEGSKA (reference sequence). Trimming cost V 6 bases and J 1 base; bases outside gene matches: 4. This CDR3 spans 13 amino acids. CDR3 sequence (DNA): TGCAGTGCGCCGGGACAGGCGAACACTGAAGCTTTCTTT. It specifies CSAPGQANTEAFF.

This clonotype was seen a handful of times. This chain uses TRBV29-1 with TRBJ2-7, with TRBD2 as a possible D gene (5 bases). The germline V and J ends were trimmed by 7 bases and 2 bases, with 12 bases remaining between them. CDR1 and CDR2 (germline): SQVTM, ANQGSEA. The CDR3 has 12 amino acids. The CDR3 nucleotides read TGCAGCGCTGGAGACGGGACCTACGAGCAGTACTTC. Protein sequence: CSAGDGTYEQYF.

The chain links TRBV20-1 to TRBJ2-5, with 10 nucleotides matching TRBD2. Germline loops: CDR1 DFQATT, CDR2 SNEGSKA (reference sequence). Trimming removed 0 bases from V and 4 bases from J; junction bases left unmatched: 5. The CDR3 is 15 residues long. CDR3 region: CSARDEASGGETQYF. CDR3 coding DNA: TGCAGTGCTAGAGATGAGGCTAGCGGGGGAGAGACCCAGTACTTC.

A few counts support this clonotype. CDR3 nucleotide sequence: TGCGCCAGCAGCCCTAACATCGGGACAGGGGGAAACGAGCAGTACTTC. Protein product: CASSPNIGTGGNEQYF. The chain combines TRBV5-1 with TRBJ2-7; TRBD1 agrees at 11 bases. The germline V gene has CDR1 SGHRS and CDR2 YFSETQ. The CDR3 is made up of 16 amino acids. Trimming took 4 bases from V and 5 from J; bases not matched to a gene: 11.

This sequence joins TRBV7-2 and TRBJ2-1, with 14 nucleotides matching TRBD2. The CDR3 extends over 14 amino acids. Trimming removed 4 bases from V and 16 bases from J; junction bases left unmatched: 9. Per the germline V gene, CDR1 is SGHTA and CDR2 is FQGNSA. As DNA, the CDR3 is TGTGCCAGCAGCTCCTTGACTAGCGGGGGGGCAGCTTTCTTC. Translating it yields CASSSLTSGGAAFF.

This clonotype occurred a few times. The chain uses TRBV11-2 and TRBJ2-3; D remains unclear. Germline CDR1 SGHAT, CDR2 FQNNGV. The CDR3 loop spans 13 amino acids. V lost 3 bases and J lost 5, with 9 bases in between. CDR3 protein: CASSLTMGDTQYF. The CDR3 region has the DNA TGTGCCAGCAGCTTGACAATGGGAGATACGCAGTATTTT.

This clonotype was observed at least ten times. The chain is built from TRBV4-3 and TRBJ2-4; D unresolved. Germline loops: CDR1 LGHNA, CDR2 YSLEER. V was clipped by 0 bases and J by 6 bases, with 12 bases between them. The CDR3 length is 15 residues. The CDR3 region is CASSQDFGRRNIQYF. The CDR3 DNA reads as TGCGCCAGCAGCCAAGATTTCGGCAGGAGAAACATTCAGTACTTC.

This clonotype was seen more than once but under ten times. This chain connects TRBV4-2 to TRBJ2-3; a weak D match, TRBD2 (5 bases). CDR3 length: 16 amino acids. Trimming cost V 1 base and J 0 bases, with 11 bases left between them. Germline loops: CDR1 LGHNA, CDR2 YNFKEQ. CDR3 bases: TGTGCCAGCAGCCAAGTTTCTCGGACTAGCACAGATACGCAGTATTTT. It translates to CASSQVSRTSTDTQYF.

The chain has TRBV20-1 and TRBJ1-1; D unresolved. V lost 6 bases to trimming and J lost 10 bases, with 21 bases between them. The CDR3 covers 13 residues. Germline loops: CDR1 DFQATT, CDR2 SNEGSKA (reference sequence). The CDR3 is CSASKGIGLGAFF. CDR3 in DNA: TGCAGTGCCTCAAAAGGCATTGGGCTCGGAGCTTTCTTT.

The rearrangement uses TRBV11-1 and TRBJ2-5; D is uncertain. The ends were cut back, 5 bases at V and 3 bases at J, with 10 bases in the middle. Germline V gene data show CDR1 as SGHAT and CDR2 as FQDESV (reference sequence). There are 13 residues in the CDR3. CDR3 region: CASSPESEETQYF. The CDR3 DNA reads TGTGCCAGCAGCCCCGAAAGTGAAGAGACCCAGTACTTC. Using reference TRBV11-1 and TRBJ2-5 for the parts outside the CDR3, the full variable domain is EAEVAQSPRYKITEKSQAVAFWCDPISGHATLYWYRQILGQGPELLVQFQDESVVDDSQLPKDRFSAERLKGVDSTLKIQPAELGDSAMYLCASSPESEETQYFGPGTRLLVL.

V is TRBV11-3 and J is TRBJ1-1; D possibly corresponds to TRBD1 (5 bases). CDR3 length equals 15 residues. Trimming took 5 bases from V and 3 from J, leaving 16 bases between them. In germline, CDR1 is SGHNT, CDR2 YENEEA. This CDR3 reads CASSPSREGHTEAFF. The CDR3 coding sequence is TGTGCCAGCAGCCCCAGCAGGGAGGGTCACACTGAAGCTTTCTTT.

This clonotype has only a few counts. The chain links TRBV4-1 to TRBJ2-3, with a tentative D call TRBD2 (6 bases). The CDR3 is made up of 15 amino acids. Between the trimmed V and J ends, which lost 2 bases and 0 bases, there was a span of 9 bases. Germline values: CDR1 MGHRA, CDR2 YSYEKL. In DNA, the CDR3 is TGCGCCAGCAGCCAAATGCGGGGTAGCACAGATACGCAGTATTTT. Amino acids: CASSQMRGSTDTQYF.

The sample holds a few counts of this clonotype. V and J are TRBV20-1 and TRBJ1-1; 8 bases line up with TRBD1. Germline V CDR1 and CDR2: DFQATT, SNEGSKA (reference sequence). The CDR3 runs to 14 residues. J lost 5 bases, V lost 5 bases, and 10 bases had no gene match. CDR3: CSAPRTGQRTEAFF. DNA for the CDR3: TGCAGTGCTCCGAGGACAGGGCAAAGAACTGAAGCTTTCTTT.

The V call is TRBV3-2, the J call TRBJ1-1; the listed D gene, TRBD1, was not tested against the DNA. TRBV3-2 represents a pseudogene. There are 15 residues in the CDR3. CDR3 protein: CASSQERFRVEKAFF. The DNA of the CDR3 is TGTGCCAGCAGCCAAGAAAGGTTCAGGGTTGAAAAAGCTTTCTTT.

This clonotype was seen only a few times. The chain combines TRBV6-6 with TRBJ2-5; D remains ambiguous. The CDR3 loop spans 16 amino acids. Germline CDR1 and CDR2: MNHNY and SVGAGI (reference sequence). V lost 0 bases to trimming and J lost 5 bases, with 16 bases between them. The CDR3 DNA reads as TGTGCCAGCAGTTACTCCCGCGGCCCAGGTCAGGAGACCCAGTACTTC. This codes for CASSYSRGPGQETQYF.

This clonotype showed up just once. The gene calls are TRBV4-2 and TRBJ1-1; D is unresolved. The CDR3 has 13 residues. Trimming cost V 4 bases and J 3 bases, with 9 bases left between them. In germline, CDR1 is LGHNA, CDR2 YNFKEQ. CDR3 DNA sequence: TGTGCCAGCAGCCTACAATCTGACACTGAAGCTTTCTTT. Protein: CASSLQSDTEAFF.

The chain's CDR3 is CASSLVAGGLTNEQFF. The CDR3 DNA follows: TGCGCCAGCAGCTTGGTAGCGGGGGGGCTTACGAATGAGCAGTTCTTC. This chain links TRBV5-1 with TRBJ2-1; 11 nucleotides agree with TRBD2. The germline V gene encodes CDR1 SGHRS and CDR2 YFSETQ. The CDR3 has 16 amino acids. Germline trimming cut 0 bases from V and 7 bases from J; bases unmatched to any gene: 6. Complete variable domain (other parts from reference TRBV5-1 and TRBJ2-1): KAGVTQTPRYLIKTRGQQVTLSCSPISGHRSVSWYQQTPGQGLQFLFEYFSETQRNKGNFPGRFSGRQFSNSRSEMNVSTLELGDSALYLCASSLVAGGLTNEQFFGPGTRLTVL.

The rearrangement links TRBV7-2 to TRBJ1-5; TRBD1 matches at 8 bases. J gave up 2 bases and V 0 bases, and 9 bases lay outside the gene matches. The length of the CDR3 is 18 residues. CDR1 is SGHTA, CDR2 FQGNSA, per germline. The CDR3 loop reads CASSLAPWTGRGNQPQHF. As DNA, the CDR3 is TGTGCCAGCAGCTTAGCCCCCTGGACAGGGAGGGGCAATCAGCCCCAGCATTTT.

The sample holds many counts of this clonotype. The CDR3 DNA sequence: TGTGCCAGCAGCTCCGCAGGCTACTATGGCTACACCTTC. Its protein is CASSSAGYYGYTF. The chain is built from TRBV7-9 and TRBJ1-2; D not resolved. Between the trimmed V and J ends, which lost 4 bases and 3 bases, there was a span of 9 bases. In germline, CDR1 is SEHNR, CDR2 FQNEAQ (reference sequence). The CDR3 length is 13 residues.

The table lists this clonotype with a few counts. This rearrangement joins TRBV7-2 to TRBJ1-4; perhaps TRBD1 as D (5 bases). The ends were cut back, 3 bases at V and 7 bases at J, with 12 bases in the middle. The CDR3 is 14 amino acids. The germline V gene encodes CDR1 SGHTA and CDR2 FQGNSA. The CDR3 DNA is TGTGCCAGCAGCTTCGGGGGGGATAGTGAAAAACTGTTTTTT. Its translation: CASSFGGDSEKLFF.

The CDR3 bases are TGTGCCACCAGCAGATTCACAGGGCTCGAGCAGTTCTTC. Encoded protein: CATSRFTGLEQFF. The chain couples TRBV15 to TRBJ2-1, with D possibly matching TRBD1 (6 bases). Between the trimmed V and J ends, which lost 2 bases and 10 bases, there was a span of 12 bases. This CDR3 spans 13 amino acids. CDR1 and CDR2 from the germline V gene are LNHNV and YYDKDF (reference sequence).

The J gene is TRBJ1-3, the V gene TRBV7-9; D call uncertain. Trimming took off 5 bases at V and 4 bases at J, with 18 bases between the two ends. The germline gives CDR1 SEHNR, CDR2 FQNEAQ (reference sequence). The CDR3 extends over 16 amino acids. The CDR3 region is CASSPHGRGFGNTIYF. In nucleotides, the CDR3 is TGTGCCAGCAGCCCCCACGGGCGTGGTTTCGGAAACACCATATATTTT.

This clonotype was seen more than once but under ten times. The gene calls are TRBV20-1 and TRBJ2-2, with a tentative D call TRBD2 (6 bases). The CDR3 covers 13 residues. Germline CDR1 is DFQATT and CDR2 is SNEGSKA (reference sequence). Trimming removed 3 bases from V and 4 bases from J, with 9 bases in between. In DNA form, the CDR3 reads TGCAGTGCTAGCTCCGGGGGCACCGGGGAGCTGTTTTTT. It codes for CSASSGGTGELFF.